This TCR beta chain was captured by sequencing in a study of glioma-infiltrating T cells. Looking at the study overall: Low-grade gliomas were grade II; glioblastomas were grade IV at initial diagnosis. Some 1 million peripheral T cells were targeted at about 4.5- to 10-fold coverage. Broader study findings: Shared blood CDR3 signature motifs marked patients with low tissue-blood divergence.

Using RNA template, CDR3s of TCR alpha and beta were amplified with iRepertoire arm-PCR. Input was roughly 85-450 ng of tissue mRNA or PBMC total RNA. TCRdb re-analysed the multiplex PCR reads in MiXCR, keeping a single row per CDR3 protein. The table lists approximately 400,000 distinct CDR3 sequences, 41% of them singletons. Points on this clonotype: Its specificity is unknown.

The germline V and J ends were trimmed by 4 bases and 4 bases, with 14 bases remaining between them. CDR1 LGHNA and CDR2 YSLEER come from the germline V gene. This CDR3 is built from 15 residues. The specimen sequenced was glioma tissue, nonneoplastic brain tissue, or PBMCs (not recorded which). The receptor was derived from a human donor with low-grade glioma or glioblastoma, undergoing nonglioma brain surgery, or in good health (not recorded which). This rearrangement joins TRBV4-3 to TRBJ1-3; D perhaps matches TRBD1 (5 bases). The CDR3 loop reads CASSLGTGIGNTIYF. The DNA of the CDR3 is TGCGCCAGCAGCCTCGGGACGGGAATCGGAAACACCATATATTTT.